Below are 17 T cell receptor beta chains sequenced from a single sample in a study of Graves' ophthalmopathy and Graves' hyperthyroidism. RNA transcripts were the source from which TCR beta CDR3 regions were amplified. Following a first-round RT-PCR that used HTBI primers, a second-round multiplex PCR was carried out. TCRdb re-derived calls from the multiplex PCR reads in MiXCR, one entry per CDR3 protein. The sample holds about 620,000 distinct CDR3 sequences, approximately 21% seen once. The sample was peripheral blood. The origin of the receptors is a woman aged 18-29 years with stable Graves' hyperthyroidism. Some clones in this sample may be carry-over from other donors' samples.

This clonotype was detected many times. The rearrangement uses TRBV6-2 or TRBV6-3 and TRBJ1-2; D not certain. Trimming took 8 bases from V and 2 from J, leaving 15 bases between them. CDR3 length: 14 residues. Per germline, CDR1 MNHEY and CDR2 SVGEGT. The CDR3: CASGRGRSNYGYTF. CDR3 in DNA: TGTGCCAGCGGACGAGGGAGGTCAAACTATGGCTACACCTTC.

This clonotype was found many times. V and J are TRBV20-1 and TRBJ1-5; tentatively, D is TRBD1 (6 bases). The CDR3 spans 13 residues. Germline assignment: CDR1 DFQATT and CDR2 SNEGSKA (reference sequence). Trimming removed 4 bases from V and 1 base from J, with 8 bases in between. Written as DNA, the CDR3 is TGCAGTGCTAACAGGGAGAGCAATCAGCCCCAGCATTTT. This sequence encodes CSANRESNQPQHF.

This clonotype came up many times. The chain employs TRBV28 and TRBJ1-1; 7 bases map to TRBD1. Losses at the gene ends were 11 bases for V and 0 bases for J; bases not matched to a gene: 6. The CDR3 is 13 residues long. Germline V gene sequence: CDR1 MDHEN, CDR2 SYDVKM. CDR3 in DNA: TGTGCCGCAGGGGACAGCATGAACACTGAAGCTTTCTTT. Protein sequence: CAAGDSMNTEAFF.

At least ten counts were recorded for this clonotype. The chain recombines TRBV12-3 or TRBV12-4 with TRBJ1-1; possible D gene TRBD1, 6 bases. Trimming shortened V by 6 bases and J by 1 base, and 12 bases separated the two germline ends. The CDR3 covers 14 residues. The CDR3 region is CASSIQGRNTEAFF. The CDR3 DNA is TGTGCCAGCAGCATACAGGGCCGGAACACTGAAGCTTTCTTT.

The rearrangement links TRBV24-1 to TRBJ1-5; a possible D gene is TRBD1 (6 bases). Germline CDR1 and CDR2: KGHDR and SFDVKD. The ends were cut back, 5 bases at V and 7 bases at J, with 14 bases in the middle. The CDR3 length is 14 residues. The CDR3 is CATSAAGEMQPQHF. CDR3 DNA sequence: TGTGCCACCAGTGCGGCAGGGGAGATGCAGCCCCAGCATTTT.

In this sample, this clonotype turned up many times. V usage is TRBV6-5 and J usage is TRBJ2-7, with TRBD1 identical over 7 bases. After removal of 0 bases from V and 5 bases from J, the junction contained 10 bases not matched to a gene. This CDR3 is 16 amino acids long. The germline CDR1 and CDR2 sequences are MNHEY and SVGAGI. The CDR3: CASSYSGNRGLDEQYF. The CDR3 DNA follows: TGTGCCAGCAGTTACTCCGGGAACAGGGGTCTCGACGAGCAGTACTTC.

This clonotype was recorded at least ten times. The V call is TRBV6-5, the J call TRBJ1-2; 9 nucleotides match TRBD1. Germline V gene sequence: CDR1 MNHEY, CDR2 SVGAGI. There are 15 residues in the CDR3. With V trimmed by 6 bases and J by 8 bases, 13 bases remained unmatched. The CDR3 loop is CASRPGQGPFLGYTF. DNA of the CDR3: TGTGCCAGCAGACCGGGACAGGGTCCCTTTCTGGGCTACACCTTC.

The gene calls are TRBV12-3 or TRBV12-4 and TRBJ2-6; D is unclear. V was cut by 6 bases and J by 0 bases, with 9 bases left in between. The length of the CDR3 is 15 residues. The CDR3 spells CASSPQTSGANVLTF. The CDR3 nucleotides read TGTGCCAGCAGCCCCCAGACCTCTGGGGCCAACGTCCTGACTTTC.

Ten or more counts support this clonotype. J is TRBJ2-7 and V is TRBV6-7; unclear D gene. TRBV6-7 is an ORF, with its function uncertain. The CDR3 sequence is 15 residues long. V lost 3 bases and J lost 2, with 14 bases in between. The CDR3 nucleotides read TGTGCCAGCAGTTATGTCAGCTCTAACCCCTACGAGCAGTACTTC. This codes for CASSYVSSNPYEQYF.

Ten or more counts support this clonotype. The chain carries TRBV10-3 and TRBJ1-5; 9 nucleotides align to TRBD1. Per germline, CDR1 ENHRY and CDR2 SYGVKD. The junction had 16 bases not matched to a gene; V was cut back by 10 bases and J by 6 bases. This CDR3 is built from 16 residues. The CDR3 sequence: CANRPLLTGGLQPQHF. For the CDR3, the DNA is TGTGCCAACAGGCCCCTCCTTACAGGGGGCCTTCAGCCCCAGCATTTT.

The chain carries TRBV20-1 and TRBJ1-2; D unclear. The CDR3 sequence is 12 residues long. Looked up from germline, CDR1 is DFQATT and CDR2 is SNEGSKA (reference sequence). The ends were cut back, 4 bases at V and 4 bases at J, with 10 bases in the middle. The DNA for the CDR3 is TGCAGTGCTATGGTTTTCTTCTATGGCTACACCTTC. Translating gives CSAMVFFYGYTF.

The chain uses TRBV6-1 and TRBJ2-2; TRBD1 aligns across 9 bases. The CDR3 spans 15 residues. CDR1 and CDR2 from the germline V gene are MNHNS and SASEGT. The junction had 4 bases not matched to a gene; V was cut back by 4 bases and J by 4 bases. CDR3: CASSGADRGTGELFF. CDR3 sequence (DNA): TGTGCCAGCAGTGGAGCGGACAGGGGCACCGGGGAGCTGTTTTTT.

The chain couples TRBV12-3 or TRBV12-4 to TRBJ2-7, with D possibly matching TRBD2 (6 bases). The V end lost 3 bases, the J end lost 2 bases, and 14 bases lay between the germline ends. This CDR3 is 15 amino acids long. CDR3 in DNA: TGTGCCAGCAGTTTTGGCGGGGTCAGGACCTACGAGCAGTACTTC. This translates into CASSFGGVRTYEQYF.

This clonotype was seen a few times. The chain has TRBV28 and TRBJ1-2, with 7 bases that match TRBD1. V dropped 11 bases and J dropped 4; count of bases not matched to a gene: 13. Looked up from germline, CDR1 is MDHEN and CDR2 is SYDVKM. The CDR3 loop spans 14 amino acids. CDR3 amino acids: CAARSGGALYGYTF. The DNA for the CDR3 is TGTGCCGCCCGGTCAGGGGGAGCCCTCTATGGCTACACCTTC.

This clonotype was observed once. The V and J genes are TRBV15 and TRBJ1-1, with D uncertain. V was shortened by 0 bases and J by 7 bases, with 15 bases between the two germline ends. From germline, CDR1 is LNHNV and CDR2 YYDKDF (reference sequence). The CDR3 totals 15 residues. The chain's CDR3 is CATSRDSVFESEAFF. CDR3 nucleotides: TGTGCCACCAGCAGAGATTCAGTGTTCGAGAGTGAAGCTTTCTTT.

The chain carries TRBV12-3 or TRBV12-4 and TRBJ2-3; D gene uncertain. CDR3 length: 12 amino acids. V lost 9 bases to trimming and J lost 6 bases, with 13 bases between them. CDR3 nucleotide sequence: TGTGCCAGTAACCCTCAGACGGATACGCAGTATTTT. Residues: CASNPQTDTQYF.

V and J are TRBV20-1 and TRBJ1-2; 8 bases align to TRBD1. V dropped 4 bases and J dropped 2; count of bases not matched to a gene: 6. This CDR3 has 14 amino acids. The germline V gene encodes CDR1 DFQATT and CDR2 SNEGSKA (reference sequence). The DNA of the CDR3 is TGCAGTGCTACAGGGGGCTTGATCAACTATGGCTACACCTTC. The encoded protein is CSATGGLINYGYTF.